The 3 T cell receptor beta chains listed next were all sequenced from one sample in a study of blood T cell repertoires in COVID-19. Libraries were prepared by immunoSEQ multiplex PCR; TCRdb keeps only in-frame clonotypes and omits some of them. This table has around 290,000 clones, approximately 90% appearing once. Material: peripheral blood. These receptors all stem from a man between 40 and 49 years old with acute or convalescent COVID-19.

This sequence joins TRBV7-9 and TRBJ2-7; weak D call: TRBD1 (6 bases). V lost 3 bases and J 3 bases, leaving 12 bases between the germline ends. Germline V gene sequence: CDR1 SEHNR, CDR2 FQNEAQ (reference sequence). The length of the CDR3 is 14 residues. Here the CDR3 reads CASSFTQGIYEQYF. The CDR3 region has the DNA TGTGCCAGCAGCTTTACCCAGGGGATCTACGAGCAGTACTTC.

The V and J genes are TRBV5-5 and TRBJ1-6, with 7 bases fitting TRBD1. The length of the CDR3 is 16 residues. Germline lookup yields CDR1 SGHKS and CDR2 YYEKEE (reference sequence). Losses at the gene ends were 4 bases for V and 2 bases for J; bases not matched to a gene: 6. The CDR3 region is CASSLRQGPYNSPLHF. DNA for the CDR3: TGTGCCAGCAGCCTTAGACAGGGCCCCTATAATTCACCCCTCCACTTT.

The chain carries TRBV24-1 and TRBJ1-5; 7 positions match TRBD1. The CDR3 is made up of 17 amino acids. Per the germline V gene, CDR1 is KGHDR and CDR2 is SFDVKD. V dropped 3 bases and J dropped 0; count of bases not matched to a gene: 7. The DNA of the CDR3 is TGTGCCACCAGTGATCGGACAGGCCATTATAGCAATCAGCCCCAGCATTTT. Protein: CATSDRTGHYSNQPQHF.